One sample yielded the 9 T cell receptor beta chains listed below, sequenced in a study of shared clonotypes between healthy human individuals. Terminally differentiated effector memory CD45RA+ cells were excluded by CCR7 positive selection of CD45RO-negative cells. Assay used: immunoSEQ multiplex PCR; TCRdb lists only in-frame clones, some missing. Of roughly 2,000,000 clones in the sample, 93% were seen once. Sequencing was carried out using naive CD8+ T cells from PBMCs. Receptors originate from a man aged 18 to 29 in good health. Some clones in this sample may be carry-over from other donors' samples.

The CDR3 nucleotides read TGTGCCAGCAGCGTAGAATGGGACAGCCCCAACATTCAGTACTTC. Translating it yields CASSVEWDSPNIQYF. The rearrangement joins TRBV9 to TRBJ2-4, with 7 bases matching TRBD1. Losses at the gene ends were 0 bases for V and 7 bases for J; bases not matched to a gene: 7. The CDR3 length is 15 residues. In germline, CDR1 is SGDLS, CDR2 YYNGEE. Based on the CDR3 plus reference TRBV9 and TRBJ2-4, the full variable domain is DSGVTQTPKHLITATGQRVTLRCSPRSGDLSVYWYQQSLDQGLQFLIQYYNGEERAKGNILERFSAQQFPDLHSELNLSSLELGDSALYFCASSVEWDSPNIQYFGAGTRLSVL.

A word on this clone: Other DNA sequences in this sample translate to the same CDR3. The genes are TRBV9 and TRBJ2-7; 8 bases fit TRBD2. The CDR3 is 14 amino acids. CDR1 is SGDLS, CDR2 YYNGEE, per germline. V lost 5 bases and J lost 0; bases outside the gene matches: 4. DNA for the CDR3: TGTGCCAGCAGTACCGGGACTAGCTCCTACGAGCAGTACTTC. It specifies CASSTGTSSYEQYF.

V usage is TRBV5-6 and J usage is TRBJ2-3, with no clear D. The V end lost 1 base, the J end lost 6 bases, and 6 bases lay between the germline ends. The CDR3 contains 12 residues. Germline V gene sequence: CDR1 SGHDT, CDR2 YYEEEE. The CDR3 DNA follows: TGTGCCAGCAGCTTGCTCTCGGATACGCAGTATTTT. Protein: CASSLLSDTQYF.

The V call is TRBV2, the J call TRBJ1-3; tentatively, D is TRBD1 (5 bases). The CDR3 totals 18 residues. In germline, CDR1 is SNHLY, CDR2 FYNNEI. V was trimmed by 5 bases and J by 8 bases, leaving 28 bases between them. CDR3: CASSTTPGPWFSEDTIYF. CDR3 nucleotide sequence: TGTGCCAGCAGTACAACACCGGGACCGTGGTTTAGCGAGGACACCATATATTTT.

The rearrangement joins TRBV14 to TRBJ2-1, with D unresolved. This CDR3 is built from 11 residues. The germline V and J ends were trimmed by 4 bases and 9 bases, with 7 bases remaining between them. CDR1 is SGHDN, CDR2 FVKESK, per germline. DNA of the CDR3: TGTGCCAGCAGCCGGTGGACTGAGCAGTTCTTC. Residues: CASSRWTEQFF.

This chain joins TRBV7-8 and TRBJ2-3, with 9 bases matching TRBD2. Unmatched junction bases numbered 5, after V lost 7 bases and J lost 3 bases. Germline lookup yields CDR1 SGHVS and CDR2 FQNEAQ. The CDR3 has 14 residues. CDR3 DNA: TGTGCCAGCACCCTAGCGGGACGGACAGATACGCAGTATTTT. Protein product: CASTLAGRTDTQYF.

The J gene is TRBJ2-1, the V gene TRBV18; D may match TRBD1 or TRBD2 (5 bases each). The CDR3 extends over 17 amino acids. Germline CDR1 KGHSH, CDR2 LQKENI. Trimming cost V 3 bases and J 8 bases, with 23 bases left between them. DNA of the CDR3: TGTGCCAGCTCACCCATCCTCAGAGCCGCTCGGGGCCATGAGCAGTTCTTC. Its translation is CASSPILRAARGHEQFF.

The J gene is TRBJ1-4, the V gene TRBV7-9, with no clear D. The germline V gene has CDR1 SEHNR and CDR2 FQNEAQ (reference sequence). CDR3 length: 16 residues. Trimming removed 1 base from V and 1 base from J, with 10 bases in between. The DNA for the CDR3 is TGTGCCAGCAGCTTAGGGGAAACGGAAACTAATGAAAAACTGTTTTTT. It translates to CASSLGETETNEKLFF.

V and J are TRBV29-1 and TRBJ2-1; TRBD1 matches at 11 bases. The CDR3 loop spans 22 amino acids. Trimming at V came to 3 bases and at J to 2 bases, leaving 24 bases not matched to a gene. In germline, CDR1 is SQVTM, CDR2 ANQGSEA. In DNA, the CDR3 is TGCAGCGTTGAGGGGGTGGAATACGGGACAGGGGGTACCACCTTAACCTACAATGAGCAGTTCTTC. Its translation is CSVEGVEYGTGGTTLTYNEQFF.